The rows below give T cell receptor beta chains drawn from one sample of a study of identical twins. TCRdb passed the 5' RACE reads through MiXCR, listing each CDR3 protein once. The profile shows some 260,000 distinct CDR3 sequences, about 14% of them singletons. The sequenced sample was memory (CD45RO+) T cells sorted from blood. The source of these receptors is a woman aged 18-29 years in good health. Each CDR3 is given with its conserved first and last residue. A D gene is named only where the DNA matches it firmly. Clone size appears in some rows only: once, few, many, or a class for an expanded clone.

v_call: TRBV7-9
j_call: TRBJ2-7
clone_size: NA
d_call: TRBD1
cdr3_nt: TGTGCCAGCAGTCCCGGGACAGGGGGTAGAGAGCAGTACTTC
cdr3_aa: CASSPGTGGREQYF

v_call: TRBV5-4
j_call: TRBJ2-7
clone_size: NA
d_call: TRBD1
cdr3_nt: TGTGCCAGCAGCCCGGGACAGGGGACCGACGAGCAGTACTTC
cdr3_aa: CASSPGQGTDEQYF

v_call: TRBV29-1
j_call: TRBJ2-1
clone_size: few
d_call: NA
cdr3_nt: TGCAGCGTTGATGGGGTCTCCTACAATGAGCAGTTCTTC
cdr3_aa: CSVDGVSYNEQFF

v_call: TRBV3-1
j_call: TRBJ2-6
clone_size: NA
d_call: NA
cdr3_nt: TGTGCCAGCAGCCAAGCAGGTACGAGCACTGGGGCCAACGTCCTGACTTTC
cdr3_aa: CASSQAGTSTGANVLTF

v_call: TRBV6-6
j_call: TRBJ1-1
clone_size: NA
d_call: NA
cdr3_nt: TGTGCCAGCAGCATTTACGAGGACACTGAAGCTTTCTTT
cdr3_aa: CASSIYEDTEAFF

v_call: TRBV15
j_call: TRBJ2-2
clone_size: NA
d_call: TRBD2
cdr3_nt: TGTGCCACCAGCAGTTTGGGACTAGAATCCGGGGAGCTGTTTTTT
cdr3_aa: CATSSLGLESGELFF

v_call: TRBV5-1
j_call: TRBJ2-1
clone_size: NA
d_call: NA
cdr3_nt: TGCGCCAGCAGCGTCCGGGACCCGCCAACCGAGCAGTTCTTC
cdr3_aa: CASSVRDPPTEQFF

v_call: TRBV20-1
j_call: TRBJ2-3
clone_size: NA
d_call: NA
cdr3_nt: TGCAGTGCGAGGGTCCGGGACAAAGGGGGCACAGATACGCAGTATTTT
cdr3_aa: CSARVRDKGGTDTQYF

v_call: TRBV19
j_call: TRBJ2-5
clone_size: NA
d_call: NA
cdr3_nt: TGTGCCAGTACCCAAGGGACTGTCTTGGGGGAGACCCAGTACTTC
cdr3_aa: CASTQGTVLGETQYF

v_call: TRBV19
j_call: TRBJ2-1
clone_size: NA
d_call: TRBD2
cdr3_nt: TGTGCCAGTAGTCCCCAGGGACTAGCGGGGGATGAGCAGTTCTTC
cdr3_aa: CASSPQGLAGDEQFF

v_call: TRBV18
j_call: TRBJ1-6
clone_size: NA
d_call: TRBD1
cdr3_nt: TGTGCCAGCTCCCTCAGACTAGGGGGCACTTCACCCCTCCACTTT
cdr3_aa: CASSLRLGGTSPLHF

v_call: TRBV7-8
j_call: TRBJ1-2
clone_size: few
d_call: NA
cdr3_nt: TGTGCCAGCAGCCTAACTTCAGGGGAAGGCGGCTATGGCTACACCTTC
cdr3_aa: CASSLTSGEGGYGYTF

v_call: TRBV6-2/TRBV6-3
j_call: TRBJ2-1
clone_size: NA
d_call: TRBD2
cdr3_nt: TGTGCCAGCAGTTTTCGGACTAGCGGGAGTACTGAGCAGTTCTTC
cdr3_aa: CASSFRTSGSTEQFF

v_call: TRBV5-1
j_call: TRBJ2-7
clone_size: many
d_call: NA
cdr3_nt: TGCGCCAGCAGCTTTTCAACCCGTGGACGGGTGACCTACGAGCAGTACTTC
cdr3_aa: CASSFSTRGRVTYEQYF

v_call: TRBV5-1
j_call: TRBJ2-3
clone_size: NA
d_call: NA
cdr3_nt: TGCGCCAGCACCCGGGACAAAAGCACAGATACGCAGTATTTT
cdr3_aa: CASTRDKSTDTQYF

v_call: TRBV20-1
j_call: TRBJ1-2
clone_size: few
d_call: NA
cdr3_nt: TGCAGTGCTAGAGATTGGGGGGGCTATGGCTACACCTTC
cdr3_aa: CSARDWGGYGYTF

v_call: TRBV7-2
j_call: TRBJ2-7
clone_size: NA
d_call: NA
cdr3_nt: TGTGCCAGCAGCTCAAGGGGGGCCTACGAGCAGTACTTC
cdr3_aa: CASSSRGAYEQYF

v_call: TRBV15
j_call: TRBJ2-5
clone_size: NA
d_call: NA
cdr3_nt: TGTGCCACCAGCAGAGAACGGGAGTCCATGGAGACCCAGTACTTC
cdr3_aa: CATSRERESMETQYF

v_call: TRBV4-3
j_call: TRBJ2-1
clone_size: NA
d_call: NA
cdr3_nt: TGCGCCAGCAGCCAGTCTCATATTGCGAGCTCCTACAATGAGCAGTTCTTC
cdr3_aa: CASSQSHIASSYNEQFF

v_call: TRBV20-1
j_call: TRBJ2-4
clone_size: NA
d_call: NA
cdr3_nt: TGCAGTGCTTCCCGACAGCTCAAGAACATTCAGTACTTC
cdr3_aa: CSASRQLKNIQYF

v_call: TRBV5-1
j_call: TRBJ2-3
clone_size: few
d_call: TRBD2
cdr3_nt: TGCGCCAGCAGCCAAGGACTAGCGGGGGCAGATACGCAGTATTTT
cdr3_aa: CASSQGLAGADTQYF

v_call: TRBV5-5
j_call: TRBJ2-5
clone_size: NA
d_call: NA
cdr3_nt: TGTGCCAGCAGCTACGACATCGTCACGGCAGAGACCCAGTACTTC
cdr3_aa: CASSYDIVTAETQYF

v_call: TRBV3-1
j_call: TRBJ2-7
clone_size: NA
d_call: TRBD2
cdr3_nt: TGTGCCAGCAGCCGACCGGGACTAGCGGGAGGACGGTCCTACGAGCAGTACTTC
cdr3_aa: CASSRPGLAGGRSYEQYF

v_call: TRBV5-1
j_call: TRBJ2-5
clone_size: many
d_call: NA
cdr3_nt: TGCGCCAGCAGCCCCCCCGGGGCAGAGACCCAGTACTTC
cdr3_aa: CASSPPGAETQYF

v_call: TRBV3-1
j_call: TRBJ2-3
clone_size: NA
d_call: TRBD2
cdr3_nt: TGTGCCAGCAGCCAAGGGACTAGCGGGGGGCGAGCGACGCAGTATTTT
cdr3_aa: CASSQGTSGGRATQYF

v_call: TRBV5-1
j_call: TRBJ1-2
clone_size: NA
d_call: NA
cdr3_nt: TGCGCCAGCAGCTTGGCCACTGACAGCTACTATGGCTACACCTTC
cdr3_aa: CASSLATDSYYGYTF

v_call: TRBV7-9
j_call: TRBJ2-3
clone_size: few
d_call: NA
cdr3_nt: TGTGCCAGCGACGGGGCGGTGGGTACGCAGTATTTT
cdr3_aa: CASDGAVGTQYF

v_call: TRBV5-5
j_call: TRBJ2-1
clone_size: many
d_call: NA
cdr3_nt: TGTGCCAGCAGCTTCCGCCGCACCCCGGGCTCCTACAATGAGCAGTTCTTC
cdr3_aa: CASSFRRTPGSYNEQFF

v_call: TRBV20-1
j_call: TRBJ1-1
clone_size: few
d_call: NA
cdr3_nt: TGCAGTACGGAACGAGAAGCTTTCTTT
cdr3_aa: CSTEREAFF

v_call: TRBV19
j_call: TRBJ2-1
clone_size: NA
d_call: TRBD2
cdr3_nt: TGTGCCAGTCGTCCTAGCGGGGGCTACAATGAGCAGTTCTTC
cdr3_aa: CASRPSGGYNEQFF

v_call: TRBV2
j_call: TRBJ2-7
clone_size: few
d_call: NA
cdr3_nt: TGTGCCAGCAGCGACGGACAGTACTACGAGCAGTACTTC
cdr3_aa: CASSDGQYYEQYF

v_call: TRBV20-1
j_call: TRBJ1-6
clone_size: many
d_call: NA
cdr3_nt: TGCAGTGCTAGTTTCGGATCACCCCTCCACTTT
cdr3_aa: CSASFGSPLHF

v_call: TRBV11-1
j_call: TRBJ2-3
clone_size: NA
d_call: TRBD2
cdr3_nt: TGTGCCAGCAGCGCCCCTAGCGGGGGCACAGATACGCAGTATTTT
cdr3_aa: CASSAPSGGTDTQYF